This T cell receptor (beta chain) stems from a study of blood T cells in healthy people across ages. Through a sample-barcoded 5' primer and a J-beta primer mix, a second PCR was run for 7 to 11 cycles. A single record per CDR3 protein comes from TCRdb applying MiXCR to the 5' RACE reads. Found here are approximately 820,000 distinct CDR3 sequences, around 42% of them singletons; the top ten hold around 21%. This sequence was found in a man aged 60 to 75 in good health. The sequencing input was blood.

The CDR3 loop reads CASSLDTNNSPLHF. DNA of the CDR3: TGCGCCAGCAGCCTGGACACCAATAATTCACCCCTCCACTTT. The V and J genes are TRBV5-1 and TRBJ1-6; D possibly corresponds to TRBD1 (5 bases). The ends were cut back, 4 bases at V and 5 bases at J, with 10 bases in the middle. Germline V gene lookup returns CDR1 SGHRS and CDR2 YFSETQ. The CDR3 sequence is 14 residues long. Together with reference TRBV5-1 and TRBJ1-6, the CDR3 gives the full variable domain: KAGVTQTPRYLIKTRGQQVTLSCSPISGHRSVSWYQQTPGQGLQFLFEYFSETQRNKGNFPGRFSGRQFSNSRSEMNVSTLELGDSALYLCASSLDTNNSPLHFGNGTRLTVT.